Reported below is one T cell receptor beta chain. Original handling: In the immunoSEQ data, sequences were junction-only and lacked quality scores, so filtering differed. Assay used: immunoSEQ multiplex PCR; TCRdb lists only in-frame clones, some missing. V and J calls and clone size are copied from that table; D and trimming were computed from the DNA. Of over 2 million clones in the sample, over 85% were seen once. Naive CD8 isolation took CD45RO-negative cells positively selected for CCR7 and excluded terminally differentiated effector memory CD45RA+ cells. The data derive from a study of shared clonotypes between healthy human individuals. Study-wide background: CD4 naive and memory got three plates each, CD8 naive two, CD8 memory one.

Trimming shortened V by 6 bases and J by 2 bases, and 8 bases separated the two germline ends. The length of the CDR3 is 12 residues. Germline V lookup: CDR1 MNHNS, CDR2 SASEGT. This TCR came from a man aged 18 to 29 in good health. V gene TRBV6-1 combines with J gene TRBJ2-7; the D gene is possibly TRBD2 (6 bases). Sequenced input: naive CD8+ T cells sorted from blood. The CDR3 nucleotides are TGTGCCAGCAGGACTAGTCCCTACGAGCAGTACTTC. This gives the protein CASRTSPYEQYF.